This T cell receptor (beta chain) was sequenced in a study of cytomegalovirus exposure and HLA in healthy donors. Study-wide results and limits: By HLA locus, TCR association rates varied in a later analysis, with DRB1 showing the most and HLA-C the fewest. In a later analysis, HLA-associated beta chains showed higher expansion and lower generation probabilities than comparable chains. Among the sequence variants, a highly shared cluster was likely an artifact of sequencing.

Of note for this clone: The target antigen is unknown.

Germline CDR1 SGHRS, CDR2 YFSETQ. This CDR3 is 14 amino acids long. J was trimmed by 2 bases and V by 0 bases; bases with no gene match: 1. The PCR had 60 Vbeta and 13 Jbeta primers. Using immunoSEQ multiplex PCR, the repertoire was profiled, and TCRdb retains in-frame clones only, with some absent. The sample records roughly 150,000 clones, about 80% being singletons. This sequence was found in a middle-aged woman in good health and CMV-seronegative. The specimen sequenced was PBMCs. V is TRBV5-1 and J is TRBJ2-7; 8 nucleotides match TRBD2. The CDR3 loop reads CASSLAGGAYEQYF. In DNA, the CDR3 is TGCGCCAGCAGCTTGGCGGGGGGGGCCTACGAGCAGTACTTC.